This T cell receptor beta chain comes out of a study of CD8+ T cells in alopecia areata. Looked up from germline, CDR1 is MDHEN and CDR2 is SYDVKM. V lost 3 bases to trimming and J lost 4 bases; unmatched junction nucleotides: 11. The CDR3 is 16 residues long. Extracted RNA was reverse transcribed, and the resulting cDNA served as sequencing template. The data were produced by immunoSEQ multiplex PCR, yet TCRdb's version contains in-frame clones alone and is incomplete. Of 110,000 to 150,000 clones in the sample, around two thirds were seen once. The clonotype comes from a human donor in good health. Sequenced input: CD8+ T cells sorted from blood. This rearrangement joins TRBV28 to TRBJ1-1; 7 bases fit TRBD1. CDR3 DNA sequence: TGTGCCAGCAGTTTCCGGACAGGCCAGGTTGGCACTGAAGCTTTCTTT. Protein sequence: CASSFRTGQVGTEAFF.